The T cell receptor beta chain described here comes from a study of T cell changes during pregnancy in multiple sclerosis. Sequencing was performed with immunoSEQ multiplex PCR; in TCRdb, only in-frame clones are kept and a portion is missing. Of approximately 52,000 clones detected, 85% to 95% appear once; the ten largest clones hold 0.25%. The germline V gene has CDR1 MNHNS and CDR2 SASEGT. The CDR3 spans 15 residues. V dropped 6 bases and J dropped 4 bases, with 19 bases sitting between them. The sequences come from CD4+ T cells from peripheral blood mononuclear cells, collected in the third trimester of pregnancy. The sequence was collected from a female donor with multiple sclerosis, enrolled in a pregnancy study. The chain employs TRBV6-1 and TRBJ2-7; D may be TRBD2 (6 bases). The chain's CDR3 is CASRGGLFLGYEQYF. As DNA, the CDR3 is TGTGCCAGCAGGGGGGGACTGTTTTTGGGGTACGAGCAGTACTTC.